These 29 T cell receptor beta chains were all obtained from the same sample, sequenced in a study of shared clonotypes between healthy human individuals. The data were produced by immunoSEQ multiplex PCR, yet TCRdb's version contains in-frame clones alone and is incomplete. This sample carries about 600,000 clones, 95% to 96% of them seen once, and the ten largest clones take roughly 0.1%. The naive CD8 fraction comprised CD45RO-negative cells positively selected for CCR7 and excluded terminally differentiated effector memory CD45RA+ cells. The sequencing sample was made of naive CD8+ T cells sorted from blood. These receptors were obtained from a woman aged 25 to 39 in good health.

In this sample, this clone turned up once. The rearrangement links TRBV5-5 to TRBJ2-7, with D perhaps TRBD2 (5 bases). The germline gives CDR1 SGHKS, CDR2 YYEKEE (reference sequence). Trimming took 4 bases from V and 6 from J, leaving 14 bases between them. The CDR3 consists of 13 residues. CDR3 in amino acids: CASSNGEGGEQYF. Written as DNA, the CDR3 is TGTGCCAGCAGCAACGGCGAGGGCGGCGAGCAGTACTTC.

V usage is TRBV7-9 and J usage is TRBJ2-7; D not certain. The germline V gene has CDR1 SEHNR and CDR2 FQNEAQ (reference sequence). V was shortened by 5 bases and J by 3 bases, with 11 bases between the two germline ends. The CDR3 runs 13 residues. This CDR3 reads CASSLEVDYEQYF. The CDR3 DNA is TGTGCCAGCAGCCTCGAAGTTGACTACGAGCAGTACTTC.

CDR3 sequence (DNA): TGTGCCAGCAGCCAAGATTGGGACAAGTATAATGAGCAGTTCTTC. Encoded protein: CASSQDWDKYNEQFF. The chain combines TRBV4-2 with TRBJ2-1, with a possible D match to TRBD1 (6 bases). This CDR3 contains 15 residues. V lost 0 bases and J 7 bases, leaving 13 bases between the germline ends. Per the germline V gene, CDR1 is LGHNA and CDR2 is YNFKEQ.

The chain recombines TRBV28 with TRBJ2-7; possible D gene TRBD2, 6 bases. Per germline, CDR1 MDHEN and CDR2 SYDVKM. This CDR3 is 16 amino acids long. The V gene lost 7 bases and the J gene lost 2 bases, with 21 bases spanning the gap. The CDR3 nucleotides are TGTGCCAGCAACTCTCCCCTTGAGCGGGCCACCTACGAGCAGTACTTC. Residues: CASNSPLERATYEQYF.

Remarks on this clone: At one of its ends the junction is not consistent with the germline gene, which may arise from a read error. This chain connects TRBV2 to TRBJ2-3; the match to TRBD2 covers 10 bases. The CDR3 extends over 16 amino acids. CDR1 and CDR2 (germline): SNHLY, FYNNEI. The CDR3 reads CASSEGSSGSIDTQYF. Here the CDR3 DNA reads TGTGCCAGCAGTGAAGGGTCTAGCGGGAGCATAGATACGCAGTATTTT.

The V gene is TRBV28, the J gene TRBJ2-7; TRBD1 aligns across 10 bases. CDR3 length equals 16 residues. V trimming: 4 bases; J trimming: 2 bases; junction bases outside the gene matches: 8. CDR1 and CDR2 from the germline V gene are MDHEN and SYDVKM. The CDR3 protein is CASSSTGTGEAYEQYF. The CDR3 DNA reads TGTGCCAGCAGTTCAACCGGGACAGGGGAAGCCTACGAGCAGTACTTC.

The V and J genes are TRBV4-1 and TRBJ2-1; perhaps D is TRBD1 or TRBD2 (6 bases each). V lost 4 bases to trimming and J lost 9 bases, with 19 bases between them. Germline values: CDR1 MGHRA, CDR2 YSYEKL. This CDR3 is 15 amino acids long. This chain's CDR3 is CASSPGGGIWAEQFF. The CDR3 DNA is TGCGCCAGCAGCCCCGGGGGCGGGATCTGGGCTGAGCAGTTCTTC.

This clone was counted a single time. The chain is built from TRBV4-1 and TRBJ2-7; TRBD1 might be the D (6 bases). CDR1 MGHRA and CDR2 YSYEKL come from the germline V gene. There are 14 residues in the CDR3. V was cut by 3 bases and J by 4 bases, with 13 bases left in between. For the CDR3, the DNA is TGCGCCAGCAGCCAGGCAGTCAGGGGTTACGAGCAGTACTTC. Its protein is CASSQAVRGYEQYF.

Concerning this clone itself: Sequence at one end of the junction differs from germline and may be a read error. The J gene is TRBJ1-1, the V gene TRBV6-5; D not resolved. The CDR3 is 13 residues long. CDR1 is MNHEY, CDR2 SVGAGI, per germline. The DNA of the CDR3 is TGTGCCAGCAGTGGGCAGCCCAACACTGCAGCTTTCTTT. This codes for CASSGQPNTAAFF.

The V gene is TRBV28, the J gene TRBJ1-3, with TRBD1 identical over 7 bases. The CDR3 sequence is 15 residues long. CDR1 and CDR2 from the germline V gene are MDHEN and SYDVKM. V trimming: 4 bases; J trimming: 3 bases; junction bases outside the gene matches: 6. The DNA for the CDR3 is TGTGCCAGCAGTTATCAGGGGGGATTTGGAAACACCATATATTTT. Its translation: CASSYQGGFGNTIYF. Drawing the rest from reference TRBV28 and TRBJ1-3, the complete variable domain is DVKVTQSSRYLVKRTGEKVFLECVQDMDHENMFWYRQDPGLGLRLIYFSYDVKMKEKGDIPEGYSVSREKKERFSLILESASTNQTSMYLCASSYQGGFGNTIYFGEGSWLTVV.

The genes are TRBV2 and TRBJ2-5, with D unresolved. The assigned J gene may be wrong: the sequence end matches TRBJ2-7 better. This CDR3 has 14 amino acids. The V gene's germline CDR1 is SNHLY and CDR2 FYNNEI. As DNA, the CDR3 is TGTGCCAGCACCATAATGGGCTCCCACTACGAGCAGTACTTC. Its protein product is CASTIMGSHYEQYF.

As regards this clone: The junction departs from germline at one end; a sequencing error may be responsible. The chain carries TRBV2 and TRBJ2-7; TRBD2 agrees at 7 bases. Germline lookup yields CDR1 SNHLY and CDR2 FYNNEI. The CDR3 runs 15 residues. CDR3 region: CASRLTSDLSSEQYF. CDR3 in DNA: TGTGCCAGCAGACTCACTAGCGACCTATCCTCCGAGCAGTACTTC.

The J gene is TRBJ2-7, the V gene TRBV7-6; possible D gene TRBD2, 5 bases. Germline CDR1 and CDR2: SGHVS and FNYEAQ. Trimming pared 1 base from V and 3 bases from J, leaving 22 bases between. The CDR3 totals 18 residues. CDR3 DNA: TGTGCCAGCAGCTTAGGATTTGCGGGCGTAAGTGAGGGCTACGAGCAGTACTTC. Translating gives CASSLGFAGVSEGYEQYF.

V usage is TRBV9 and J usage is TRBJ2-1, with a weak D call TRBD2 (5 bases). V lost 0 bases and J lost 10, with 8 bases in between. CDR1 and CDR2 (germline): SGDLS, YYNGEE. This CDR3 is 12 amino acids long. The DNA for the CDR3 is TGTGCCAGCAGCGTAGACCCGGGAGAGCAGTTCTTC. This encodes CASSVDPGEQFF.

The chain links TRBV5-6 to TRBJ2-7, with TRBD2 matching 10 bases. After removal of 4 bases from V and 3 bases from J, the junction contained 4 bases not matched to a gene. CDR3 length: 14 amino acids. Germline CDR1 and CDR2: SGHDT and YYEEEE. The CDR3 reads CASSPGTSVYEQYF. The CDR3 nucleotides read TGTGCCAGCAGCCCCGGGACTAGCGTCTACGAGCAGTACTTC.

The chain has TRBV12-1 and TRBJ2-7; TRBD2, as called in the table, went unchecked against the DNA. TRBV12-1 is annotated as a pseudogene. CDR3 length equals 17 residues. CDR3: CASSFFTRERMIYEQYF. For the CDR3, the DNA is TGTGCCAGCAGCTTTTTTACCCGCGAGCGGATGATCTACGAGCAGTACTTC.

The CDR3 is CATSTGMNTEAFF. DNA of the CDR3: TGTGCCACCTCTACGGGAATGAACACTGAAGCTTTCTTT. V and J are TRBV15 and TRBJ1-1; D not certain. CDR1 is LNHNV, CDR2 YYDKDF, per germline (reference sequence). The germline V and J ends were trimmed by 8 bases and 0 bases, with 10 bases remaining between them. The CDR3 spans 13 residues.

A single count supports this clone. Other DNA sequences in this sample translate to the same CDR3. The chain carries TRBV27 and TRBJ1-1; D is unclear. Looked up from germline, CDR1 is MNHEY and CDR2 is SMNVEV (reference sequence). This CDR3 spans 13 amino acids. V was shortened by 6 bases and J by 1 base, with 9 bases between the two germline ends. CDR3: CASSIGGNTEAFF. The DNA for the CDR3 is TGTGCCAGCAGCATCGGCGGGAACACTGAAGCTTTCTTT.

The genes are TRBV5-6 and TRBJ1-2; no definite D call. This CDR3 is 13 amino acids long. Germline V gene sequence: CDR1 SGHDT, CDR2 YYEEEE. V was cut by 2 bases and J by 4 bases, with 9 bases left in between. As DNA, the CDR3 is TGTGCCAGCAGCTTACCGGAGACCTATGGCTACACCTTC. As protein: CASSLPETYGYTF.

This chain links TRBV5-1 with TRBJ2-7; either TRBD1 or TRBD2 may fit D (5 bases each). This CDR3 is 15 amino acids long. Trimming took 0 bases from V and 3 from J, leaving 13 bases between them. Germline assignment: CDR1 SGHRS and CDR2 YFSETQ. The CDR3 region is CASSLGGSTSYEQYF. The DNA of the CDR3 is TGCGCCAGCAGCTTGGGGGGCAGCACTAGCTACGAGCAGTACTTC.

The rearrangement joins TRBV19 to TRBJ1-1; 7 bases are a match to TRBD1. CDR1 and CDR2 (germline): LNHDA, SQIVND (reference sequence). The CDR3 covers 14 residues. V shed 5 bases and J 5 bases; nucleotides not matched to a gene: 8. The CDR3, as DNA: TGTGCCAGTAGTCCAAGACAGGGAGGGACTGAAGCTTTCTTT. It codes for CASSPRQGGTEAFF.

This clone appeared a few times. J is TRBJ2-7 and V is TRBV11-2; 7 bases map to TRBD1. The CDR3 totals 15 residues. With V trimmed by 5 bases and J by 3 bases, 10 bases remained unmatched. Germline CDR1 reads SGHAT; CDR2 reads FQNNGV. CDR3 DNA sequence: TGTGCCAGCAGCGGACAGGACAGGTCAAGCTACGAGCAGTACTTC. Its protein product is CASSGQDRSSYEQYF.

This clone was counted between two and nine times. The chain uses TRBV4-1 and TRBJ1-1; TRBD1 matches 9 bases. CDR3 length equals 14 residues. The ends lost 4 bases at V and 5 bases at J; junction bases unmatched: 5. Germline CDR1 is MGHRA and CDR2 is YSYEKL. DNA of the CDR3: TGCGCCAGCAGCCCAGAAGACAGGGGGACTGAAGCTTTCTTT. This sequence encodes CASSPEDRGTEAFF.

CDR3 region: CASSAGTVGNQPQHF. Here the CDR3 DNA reads TGTGCCAGCAGTGCCGGGACAGTAGGCAATCAGCCCCAGCATTTT. This chain connects TRBV27 to TRBJ1-5; 7 nucleotides line up with TRBD1. The germline V gene encodes CDR1 MNHEY and CDR2 SMNVEV (reference sequence). The junction had 6 bases not matched to a gene; V was cut back by 5 bases and J by 2 bases. CDR3 size: 15 residues.

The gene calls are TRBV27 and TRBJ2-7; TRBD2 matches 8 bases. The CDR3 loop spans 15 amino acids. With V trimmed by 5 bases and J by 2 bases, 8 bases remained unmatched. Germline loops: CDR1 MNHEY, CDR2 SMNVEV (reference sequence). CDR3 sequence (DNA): TGTGCCAGCAGTCCTCCGACTAGCGAAACCTACGAGCAGTACTTC. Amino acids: CASSPPTSETYEQYF.

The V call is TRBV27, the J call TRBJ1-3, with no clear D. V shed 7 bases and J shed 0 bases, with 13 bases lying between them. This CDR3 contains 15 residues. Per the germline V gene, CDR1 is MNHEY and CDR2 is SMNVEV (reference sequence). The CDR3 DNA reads TGTGCCAGCAAACTTTTCGCCAGCTCTGGAAACACCATATATTTT. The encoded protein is CASKLFASSGNTIYF.

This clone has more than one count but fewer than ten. The CDR3 reads CASSLNSLQDEQFF. CDR3 coding DNA: TGTGCCAGCAGCTTAAACAGTCTTCAGGATGAGCAGTTCTTC. The chain has TRBV7-6 and TRBJ2-1; D is unresolved. The CDR3 contains 14 residues. Trimming shortened V by 2 bases and J by 8 bases, and 13 bases separated the two germline ends. Looked up from germline, CDR1 is SGHVS and CDR2 is FNYEAQ.

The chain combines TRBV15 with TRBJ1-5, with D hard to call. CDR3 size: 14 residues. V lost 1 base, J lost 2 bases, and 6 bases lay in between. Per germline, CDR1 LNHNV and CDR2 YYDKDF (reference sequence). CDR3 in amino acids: CATSRVRGNQPQHF. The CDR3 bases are TGTGCCACCAGCAGAGTCCGTGGCAATCAGCCCCAGCATTTT.

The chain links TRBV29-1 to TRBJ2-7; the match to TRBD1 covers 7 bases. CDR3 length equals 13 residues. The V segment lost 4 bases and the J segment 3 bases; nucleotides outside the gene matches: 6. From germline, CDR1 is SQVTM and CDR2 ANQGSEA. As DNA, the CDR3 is TGCAGCGTTGGAGGGGGCCGAGACTACGAGCAGTACTTC. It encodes CSVGGGRDYEQYF.